This T cell receptor (beta chain) originates from a study of T cell responses to AZD1222 COVID-19 vaccine. V trimming: 6 bases; J trimming: 4 bases; junction bases outside the gene matches: 8. The V gene's germline CDR1 is MDHEN and CDR2 SYDVKM. This CDR3 region has 16 residues. Regarding the study as a whole: Spike-specific TCR breadth and depth went up after people got two AZD1222 doses. Among those given AZD1222, only five or six were seropositive at baseline. Donors were chiefly white British, with a greater number of females, and clonal diversity was perhaps underestimated.

This table comes from immunoSEQ multiplex PCR, and its TCRdb copy is limited to in-frame clones, with some not included. This sample has approximately 180,000 clones, with roughly 93% found just once. Remarks on this clone: Antigen specificity is unknown.

The sequences come from peripheral blood, collected 28 days after the second dose of the MenACWY control vaccine. The chain recombines TRBV28 with TRBJ2-1, with 11 nucleotides matching TRBD2. The TCR sequence derives from an adult who received the MenACWY meningococcal vaccine as a control. The DNA for the CDR3 is TGTGCCAGCAGACCTACTAGCGGGGGCTATTACAATGAGCAGTTCTTC. Translation gives CASRPTSGGYYNEQFF.